One sample yielded the 24 T cell receptor beta chains listed below, sequenced in a study of Ad26.COV2.S vaccination and SARS-CoV-2 variants. Profiled with immunoSEQ multiplex PCR; TCRdb holds only in-frame clones, not every one. The sample shows 380,000 or so clones, 75% to 90% of them seen only once. Indicated treatment: roughly 19 received Ad26.COV2.S at low or high dose, single or two shots; about five received placebo; per-sample allocation not given. Vaccine and placebo recipients were sampled on day 63 after the first injection. The input for sequencing was peripheral blood, taken in a trial of Ad26.COV2.S vaccine versus placebo. Source of these receptors: a person between 18 and 65 years old who received the Ad26.COV2.S COVID-19 vaccine or a placebo.

The V gene is TRBV6-4, the J gene TRBJ1-2, with unresolved D. Trimming stripped 6 bases from V and 5 bases from J, with 13 bases between. Per the germline V gene, CDR1 is MRHNA and CDR2 is SNTAGT. The CDR3 spans 13 residues. CDR3 protein: CASRNDGGYGYTF. In DNA form, the CDR3 reads TGTGCCAGCAGAAACGACGGCGGGTATGGCTACACCTTC.

The genes are TRBV4-2 and TRBJ1-2; maybe TRBD1 (6 bases). This CDR3 is 16 amino acids long. Trimming stripped 1 base from V and 4 bases from J, with 16 bases between. Germline-derived CDR1 and CDR2 are LGHNA and YNFKEQ. For the CDR3, the DNA is TGTGCCAGCAGCCAAGGGGCAGGGGAGGCGCTCTATGGCTACACCTTC. It translates to CASSQGAGEALYGYTF.

The chain recombines TRBV19 with TRBJ2-2, with D perhaps matching TRBD2 (6 bases). V shed 9 bases and J shed 6 bases, with 20 bases lying between them. The germline gives CDR1 LNHDA, CDR2 SQIVND (reference sequence). This CDR3 is built from 15 residues. CDR3 bases: TGTGCCAGCAATTTCCCGGGGGTTAAAGCCGGGGAGCTGTTTTTT. Amino acids: CASNFPGVKAGELFF. Full variable domain (rest looked up from reference TRBV19 and TRBJ2-2): DGGITQSPKYLFRKEGQNVTLSCEQNLNHDAMYWYRQDPGQGLRLIYYSQIVNDFQKGDIAEGYSVSREKKESFPLTVTSAQKNPTAFYLCASNFPGVKAGELFFGEGSRLTVL.

In its sample, this clone was seen once. The V call is TRBV28, the J call TRBJ1-1; TRBD1 might be the D (5 bases). The length of the CDR3 is 15 residues. Germline CDR1 is MDHEN and CDR2 is SYDVKM. The V end lost 4 bases, the J end lost 5 bases, and 17 bases lay between the germline ends. The CDR3 DNA reads TGTGCCAGCAGTTCAAGGGCCCCGGGGGAAACTGAAGCTTTCTTT. This encodes CASSSRAPGETEAFF.

The CDR3 sequence: CAISEPGLGHYYEQYF. The DNA of the CDR3 is TGTGCCATCAGTGAGCCAGGTTTGGGACACTACTACGAGCAGTACTTC. The V and J genes are TRBV10-3 and TRBJ2-7; possibly TRBD1 for D (6 bases). CDR3 size: 16 residues. The V and J ends lost 2 bases and 3 bases respectively, with 17 bases between them. The germline V gene encodes CDR1 ENHRY and CDR2 SYGVKD.

This rearrangement joins TRBV28 to TRBJ2-3; D is perhaps TRBD1 (5 bases). V lost 3 bases and J lost 0, with 7 bases in between. The CDR3 is 14 residues long. The germline CDR1 and CDR2 sequences are MDHEN and SYDVKM. The CDR3 DNA is TGTGCCAGCAGTTTGGGGCTTAGCACAGATACGCAGTATTTT. It codes for CASSLGLSTDTQYF.

J is TRBJ2-3 and V is TRBV10-1, with 7 bases identical to TRBD2. Germline trimming cut 8 bases from V and 0 bases from J; bases unmatched to any gene: 2. Germline V lookup: CDR1 WNHNN, CDR2 SYGVQD (reference sequence). The CDR3 is 13 amino acids. CDR3 DNA: TGCGCCAGCTCTAGCGGAAGCACAGATACGCAGTATTTT. Its protein is CASSSGSTDTQYF.

This chain joins TRBV19 and TRBJ2-7; D gene uncertain. Trimming stripped 9 bases from V and 0 bases from J, with 6 bases between. CDR1 is LNHDA and CDR2 is SQIVND in the germline V gene (reference sequence). This CDR3 is built from 11 residues. CDR3 bases: TGTGCCAGGGCCGGCTCCTACGAGCAGTACTTC. Its translation is CARAGSYEQYF.

This clone appeared once. The chain links TRBV12-3 or TRBV12-4 to TRBJ2-1; 7 bases are shared with TRBD2. This CDR3 spans 13 amino acids. V gave up 3 bases and J gave up 11 bases; unmatched junction bases: 7. CDR3 sequence (DNA): TGTGCCAGCAGTTTGGGCGGGAGATCCCAGCAGTTCTTC. The encoded protein is CASSLGGRSQQFF.

The chain has TRBV10-3 and TRBJ2-1; 10 positions agree with TRBD2. The CDR3 runs to 16 residues. Germline trimming cut 3 bases from V and 5 bases from J; bases unmatched to any gene: 7. Germline values: CDR1 ENHRY, CDR2 SYGVKD. This chain's CDR3 is CAISDVQAGGNNEQFF. CDR3 sequence (DNA): TGTGCCATCAGTGATGTCCAAGCGGGGGGGAACAATGAGCAGTTCTTC.

This chain uses TRBV9 with TRBJ1-2; the D gene is possibly TRBD1 (5 bases). The CDR3 sequence is 16 residues long. V was cut by 0 bases and J by 2 bases, with 14 bases left in between. Looked up from germline, CDR1 is SGDLS and CDR2 is YYNGEE. The CDR3 region is CASSVGLTGTNYGYTF. CDR3 in DNA: TGTGCCAGCAGCGTAGGCCTAACCGGGACCAACTATGGCTACACCTTC.

The chain carries TRBV5-1 and TRBJ2-5, with 10 bases that match TRBD2. V shed 5 bases and J 5 bases; nucleotides not matched to a gene: 6. Looked up from germline, CDR1 is SGHRS and CDR2 is YFSETQ. The CDR3 length is 14 residues. The CDR3 sequence: CASRPGLATETQYF. Written as DNA, the CDR3 is TGCGCCAGCAGACCGGGACTAGCGACGGAGACCCAGTACTTC.

The genes are TRBV28 and TRBJ1-3; a possible D gene is TRBD1 (6 bases). Germline lookup yields CDR1 MDHEN and CDR2 SYDVKM. The CDR3 consists of 16 residues. The germline V and J ends were trimmed by 5 bases and 3 bases, with 17 bases remaining between them. The CDR3 sequence is CASSPREGRGGNTIYF. CDR3 DNA: TGTGCCAGCAGTCCCCGGGAGGGCAGGGGTGGAAACACCATATATTTT.

The chain uses TRBV9 and TRBJ2-1; TRBD1 is a possible D gene (6 bases). This CDR3 contains 13 residues. CDR1 is SGDLS, CDR2 YYNGEE, per germline. Trimming pared 7 bases from V and 4 bases from J, leaving 12 bases between. The CDR3 nucleotides are TGTGCCAGCCAGGGGAACTCATACAATGAGCAGTTCTTC. Its translation is CASQGNSYNEQFF.

CDR3 region: CASSYSGQDNQPQHF. The CDR3 DNA follows: TGTGCCAGCAGTTACTCAGGGCAGGACAATCAGCCCCAGCATTTT. J is TRBJ1-5 and V is TRBV6-6; D not certain. With 0 bases removed from V and 3 bases from J, the gap between germline ends came to 9 bases. The CDR3 sequence is 15 residues long. The germline V gene has CDR1 MNHNY and CDR2 SVGAGI (reference sequence).

The chain has TRBV6-5 and TRBJ2-3, with D tentatively TRBD1 (6 bases). CDR1 is MNHEY and CDR2 is SVGAGI in the germline V gene. The CDR3 is 14 amino acids. V was shortened by 6 bases and J by 6 bases, with 16 bases between the two germline ends. The CDR3 reads CASSTWGQADTQYF. The DNA for the CDR3 is TGTGCCAGCAGCACATGGGGGCAAGCGGATACGCAGTATTTT.

This chain joins TRBV6-2 or TRBV6-3 and TRBJ2-5, with TRBD2 matching 11 bases. The V gene end was trimmed by 2 bases and the J gene end by 4 bases; junction bases not matched to a gene: 9. Per the germline V gene, CDR1 is MNHEY and CDR2 is SVGEGT. The length of the CDR3 is 17 residues. The CDR3 spells CASSYPGTSGSGETQYF. In nucleotides, the CDR3 is TGTGCCAGCAGTTACCCCGGTACTAGCGGGAGTGGAGAGACCCAGTACTTC.

As for this clone: A junction boundary mismatches the germline segment, possibly from a read error. Other nucleotide sequences from this sample produce the same CDR3. V gene TRBV19 combines with J gene TRBJ2-2, with 7 bases matching TRBD2. Germline assignment: CDR1 LNHDA and CDR2 SQIVND (reference sequence). The CDR3 totals 13 residues. For the CDR3, the DNA is TGTGCCACCGCCGGGGGGATCACCGGGGAGCTATTTTTT. Amino acids: CATAGGITGELFF.

This chain uses TRBV6-1 with TRBJ1-5; possibly TRBD1 for D (6 bases). This CDR3 contains 16 residues. Trimming left V 0 bases short and J 6 bases short, with 15 bases between. Germline CDR1 is MNHNS and CDR2 is SASEGT. CDR3 in amino acids: CASSEAGGGFGQPQHF. CDR3 nucleotides: TGTGCCAGCAGTGAAGCCGGAGGGGGGTTCGGTCAGCCCCAGCATTTT.

The CDR3, as DNA: TGTGCCAGCAGTTTATCGGAGGCGGGAAGCTCCTACAATGAGCAGTTCTTC. It is translated as CASSLSEAGSSYNEQFF. This chain connects TRBV27 to TRBJ2-1; tentatively, D is TRBD2 (6 bases). Trimming pared 0 bases from V and 0 bases from J, leaving 12 bases between. The germline gives CDR1 MNHEY, CDR2 SMNVEV (reference sequence). The CDR3 consists of 17 residues.

On this clone itself: The sample contains more than one DNA sequence encoding this CDR3. The CDR3 DNA reads as TGTGCCAGCAGTTTACAGGGCAGCACAGATACGCAGTATTTT. It specifies CASSLQGSTDTQYF. This chain connects TRBV6-2 or TRBV6-3 to TRBJ2-3, with D tentatively TRBD1 (6 bases). V was pared by 4 bases and J by 0 bases, with 8 bases between. The germline V gene has CDR1 MNHEY and CDR2 SVGEGT. This CDR3 contains 14 residues.

This chain links TRBV5-8 with TRBJ2-3, with D unresolved. The CDR3 is made up of 14 amino acids. The ends were cut back, 0 bases at V and 2 bases at J, with 7 bases in the middle. The germline V gene has CDR1 SGHTS and CDR2 YDEGEE. In DNA form, the CDR3 reads TGTGCCAGCAGCTTGGACAGCTACACAGATACGCAGTATTTT. It codes for CASSLDSYTDTQYF.

The gene calls are TRBV9 and TRBJ1-5; D unclear. The V gene lost 0 bases and the J gene lost 5 bases, with 12 bases spanning the gap. Germline CDR1 SGDLS, CDR2 YYNGEE. The CDR3 runs 15 residues. The CDR3 DNA reads as TGTGCCAGCAGCGTAGGTTCGGCCAGAGATCAGCCCCAGCATTTT. It specifies CASSVGSARDQPQHF.

The rearrangement joins TRBV2 to TRBJ2-5, with 10 bases aligning to TRBD1. CDR1 and CDR2 (germline): SNHLY, FYNNEI. V was clipped by 6 bases and J by 3 bases; unmatched bases: 4. The CDR3 extends over 14 amino acids. The CDR3 region is CASSGQGGKETQYF. CDR3 bases: TGTGCCAGCAGCGGACAGGGGGGGAAAGAGACCCAGTACTTC.